The T cell receptor (beta chain) under discussion was sequenced for a study of beta chain features in type 1 diabetes. Findings of the study overall: Moderate but significant shortening of TCRB CDR3s was recorded in all four CD4+ subsets from Type 1 diabetes patients.

On this clone itself: Antigen: not known.

All of the isolated RNA was reverse transcribed, so expressed TCRB transcripts were sequenced. Generated by immunoSEQ multiplex PCR, the TCRdb table keeps only in-frame clones and is missing some. The sample includes almost 350,000 clones, roughly a tenth of them seen just once. Source material: central memory CD4+ T cells from blood. The TCR comes from a man aged 25 to 40 with type 1 diabetes.

CDR3 coding DNA: TGTGCCAGCAGCGTAGGGACAGTACTATACCAAGAGACCCAGTACTTC. Its translation: CASSVGTVLYQETQYF. The chain carries TRBV9 and TRBJ2-5, with D perhaps matching TRBD1 (6 bases). This CDR3 is 16 amino acids long. The germline V and J ends were trimmed by 0 bases and 0 bases, with 12 bases remaining between them. Germline values: CDR1 SGDLS, CDR2 YYNGEE.